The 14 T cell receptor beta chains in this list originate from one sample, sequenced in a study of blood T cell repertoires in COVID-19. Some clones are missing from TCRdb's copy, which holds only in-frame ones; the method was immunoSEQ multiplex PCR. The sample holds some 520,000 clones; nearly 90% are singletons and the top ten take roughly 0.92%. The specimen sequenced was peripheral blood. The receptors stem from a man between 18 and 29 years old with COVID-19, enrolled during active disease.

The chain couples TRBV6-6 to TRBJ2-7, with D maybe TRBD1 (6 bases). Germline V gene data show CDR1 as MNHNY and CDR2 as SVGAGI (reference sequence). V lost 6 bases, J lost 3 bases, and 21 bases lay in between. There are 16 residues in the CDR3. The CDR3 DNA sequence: TGTGCCAGCAGCCCAACCGGTAGGACAGTACTCTACGAGCAGTACTTC. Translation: CASSPTGRTVLYEQYF.

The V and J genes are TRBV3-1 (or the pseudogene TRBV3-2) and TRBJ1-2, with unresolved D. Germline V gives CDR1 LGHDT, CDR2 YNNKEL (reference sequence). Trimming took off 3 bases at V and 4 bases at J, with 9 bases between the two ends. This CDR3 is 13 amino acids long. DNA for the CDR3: TGTGCCAGCAGCCAGAGGCGGTTCTATGGCTACACCTTC. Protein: CASSQRRFYGYTF.

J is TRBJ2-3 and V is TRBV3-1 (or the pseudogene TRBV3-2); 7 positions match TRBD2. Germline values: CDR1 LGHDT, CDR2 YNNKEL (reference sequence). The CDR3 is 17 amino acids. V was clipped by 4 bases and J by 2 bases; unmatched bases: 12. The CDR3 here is CASSPIPRTRATDTQYF. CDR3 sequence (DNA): TGTGCCAGCAGCCCCATACCAAGGACTAGAGCCACAGATACGCAGTATTTT.

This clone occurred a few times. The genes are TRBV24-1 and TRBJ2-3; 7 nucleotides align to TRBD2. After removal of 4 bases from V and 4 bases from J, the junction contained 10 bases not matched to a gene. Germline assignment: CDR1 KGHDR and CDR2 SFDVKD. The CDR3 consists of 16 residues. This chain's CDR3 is CATSDPRGGSADTQYF. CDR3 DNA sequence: TGTGCCACCAGTGACCCCCGCGGCGGGAGCGCAGATACGCAGTATTTT.

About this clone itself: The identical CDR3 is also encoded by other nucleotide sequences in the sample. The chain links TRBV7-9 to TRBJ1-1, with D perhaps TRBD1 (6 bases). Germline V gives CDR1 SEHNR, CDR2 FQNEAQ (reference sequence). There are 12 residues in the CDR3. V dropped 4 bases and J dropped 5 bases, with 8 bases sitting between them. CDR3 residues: CASSSRGTEAFF. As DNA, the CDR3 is TGTGCCAGCAGCTCCAGGGGTACTGAAGCTTTCTTT.

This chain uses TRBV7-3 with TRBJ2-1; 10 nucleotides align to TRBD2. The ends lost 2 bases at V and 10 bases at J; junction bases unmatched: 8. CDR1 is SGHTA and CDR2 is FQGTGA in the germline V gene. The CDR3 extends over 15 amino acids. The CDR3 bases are TGTGCCAGCAGCTTATTACTAGCGGGGCTGGGGGAGCAGTTCTTC. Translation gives CASSLLLAGLGEQFF.

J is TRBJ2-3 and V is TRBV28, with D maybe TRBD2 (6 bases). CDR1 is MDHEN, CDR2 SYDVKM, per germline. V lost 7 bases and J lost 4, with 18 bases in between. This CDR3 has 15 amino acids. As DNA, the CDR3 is TGTGCCAGCAAACACGGAGGGAGAGAGGCAGATACGCAGTATTTT. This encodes CASKHGGREADTQYF.

CDR3 region: CASKGLAGLTGELFF. In DNA, the CDR3 is TGTGCCAGCAAAGGACTAGCGGGACTTACCGGGGAGCTGTTTTTT. The J gene is TRBJ2-2, the V gene TRBV2; 12 positions agree with TRBD2. With 7 bases clipped from V and 5 bases from J, the junction kept 5 bases outside the gene matches. Germline CDR1 reads SNHLY; CDR2 reads FYNNEI. CDR3 length equals 15 residues.

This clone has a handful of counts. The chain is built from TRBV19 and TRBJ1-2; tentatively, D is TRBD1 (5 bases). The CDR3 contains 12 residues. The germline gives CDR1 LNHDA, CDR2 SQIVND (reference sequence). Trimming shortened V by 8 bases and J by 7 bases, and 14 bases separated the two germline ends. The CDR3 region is CASLTGRGGYTF. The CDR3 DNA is TGTGCCAGTCTTACAGGAAGGGGTGGCTACACCTTC.

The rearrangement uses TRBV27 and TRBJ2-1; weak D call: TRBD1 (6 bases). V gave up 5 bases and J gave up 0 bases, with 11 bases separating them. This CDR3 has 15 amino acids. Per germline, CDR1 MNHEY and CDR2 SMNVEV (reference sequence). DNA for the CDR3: TGTGCCAGCAGTACAGGGTGGAGCTCCTACAATGAGCAGTTCTTC. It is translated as CASSTGWSSYNEQFF.

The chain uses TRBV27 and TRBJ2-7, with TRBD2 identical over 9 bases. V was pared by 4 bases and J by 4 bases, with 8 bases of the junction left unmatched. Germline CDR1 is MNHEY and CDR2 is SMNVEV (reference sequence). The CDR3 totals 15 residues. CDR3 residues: CASSSSSGNLYEQYF. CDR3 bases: TGTGCCAGCAGTTCCTCTAGCGGGAACTTATACGAGCAGTACTTC.

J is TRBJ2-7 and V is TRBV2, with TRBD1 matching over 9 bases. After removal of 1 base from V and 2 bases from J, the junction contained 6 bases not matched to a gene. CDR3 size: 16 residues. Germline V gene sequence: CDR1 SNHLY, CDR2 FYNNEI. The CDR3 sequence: CASSEVLGQGPYEQYF. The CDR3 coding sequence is TGTGCCAGCAGTGAAGTTTTGGGACAGGGACCCTACGAGCAGTACTTC.

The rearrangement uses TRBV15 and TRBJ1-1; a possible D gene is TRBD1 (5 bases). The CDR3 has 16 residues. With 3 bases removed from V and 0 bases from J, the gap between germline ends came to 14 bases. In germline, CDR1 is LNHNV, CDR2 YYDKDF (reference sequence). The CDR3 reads CATSSDRGGMNTEAFF. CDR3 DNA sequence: TGTGCCACCAGCAGCGATCGGGGGGGAATGAACACTGAAGCTTTCTTT.

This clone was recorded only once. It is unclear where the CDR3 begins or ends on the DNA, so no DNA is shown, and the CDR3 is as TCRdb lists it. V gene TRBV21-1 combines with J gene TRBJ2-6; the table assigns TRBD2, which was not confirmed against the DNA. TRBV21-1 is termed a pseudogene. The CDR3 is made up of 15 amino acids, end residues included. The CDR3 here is CASSKVASGANVLTF.